The 8 T cell receptor beta chains reported below all come from one sample, sequenced in a study of molecular identifiers for immune sequencing clone quantification. TCRdb ran MiXCR on the PCR reads and lists one entry per CDR3 protein. This repertoire shows about 640,000 distinct CDR3 sequences, approximately 20% found once; its top ten account for 0.7% to 1%. Source material: naive CD8+ T cells from blood, with Jurkat cell RNA spiked in. The subset here: FACS-sorted CD8+CD4-CCR7+CD45RA+ naive T cells. The receptor set was obtained from a human donor in good health. Some libraries in this study had Jurkat cell RNA spiked in.

This clonotype was detected a few times. V and J are TRBV30 and TRBJ2-7; 13 bases align to TRBD2. The V gene end was trimmed by 4 bases and the J gene end by 3 bases; junction bases not matched to a gene: 9. This CDR3 has 16 residues. Per germline, CDR1 GTSNPN and CDR2 SVGIG (reference sequence). The CDR3 spells CAWKGLAGESFYEQYF. CDR3 in DNA: TGTGCCTGGAAAGGACTAGCGGGAGAAAGTTTCTACGAGCAGTACTTC.

About this clonotype: A much larger clone sits a single nucleotide away, making a read error possible. J is TRBJ2-5 and V is TRBV20-1; TRBD2 might be the D (7 bases). Per germline, CDR1 DFQATT and CDR2 SNEGSKA (reference sequence). The CDR3 covers 12 residues. This CDR3 is CSAIGGQETRYF. CDR3 DNA: TGCAGTGCTATCGGGGGGCAAGAGACCCGGTACTTC.

Many counts were recorded for this clonotype. The chain recombines TRBV7-8 with TRBJ2-7, with TRBD1 matching over 7 bases. CDR1 is SGHVS, CDR2 FQNEAQ, per germline. V lost 0 bases and J lost 0; bases outside the gene matches: 2. The CDR3 totals 15 residues. This chain's CDR3 is CASSLAGQVSYEQYF. In nucleotides, the CDR3 is TGTGCCAGCAGCTTAGCCGGACAGGTCTCCTACGAGCAGTACTTC. The variable domain in full, with the rest retrieved from reference TRBV7-8 and TRBJ2-7, is GAGVSQSPRYKVAKRGQDVALRCDPISGHVSLFWYQQALGQGPEFLTYFQNEAQLDKSGLPSDRFFAERPEGSVSTLKIQRTQQEDSAVYLCASSLAGQVSYEQYFGPGTRLTVT.

This clonotype was picked up many times. The CDR3 here is CSARNLAGTAGYEQYF. CDR3 sequence (DNA): TGCAGTGCTAGAAACCTAGCGGGGACCGCCGGCTACGAGCAGTACTTC. This chain uses TRBV20-1 with TRBJ2-7; 9 bases match TRBD2. The CDR3 spans 16 residues. Germline assignment: CDR1 DFQATT and CDR2 SNEGSKA (reference sequence). J was trimmed by 3 bases and V by 2 bases; bases with no gene match: 11.

This clonotype was counted once. The chain recombines TRBV15 with TRBJ1-4; D is possibly TRBD1 (6 bases). The germline gives CDR1 LNHNV, CDR2 YYDKDF (reference sequence). The CDR3 totals 14 residues. Between the trimmed V and J ends, which lost 1 base and 8 bases, there was a span of 11 bases. CDR3 sequence reads: CATSRVPGDEKLFF. The CDR3 DNA sequence: TGTGCCACCAGCAGAGTCCCAGGGGACGAAAAACTGTTTTTT. The variable domain in full, completed from reference TRBV15 and TRBJ1-4, reads DAMVIQNPRYQVTQFGKPVTLSCSQTLNHNVMYWYQQKSSQAPKLLFHYYDKDFNNEADTPDNFQSRRPNTSFCFLDIRSPGLGDTAMYLCATSRVPGDEKLFFGSGTQLSVL.

This clonotype showed up just a few times. This chain joins TRBV19 and TRBJ1-2; tentative D call: TRBD1 (5 bases). CDR1 and CDR2 (germline): LNHDA, SQIVND (reference sequence). Between the trimmed V and J ends, which lost 1 base and 7 bases, there was a span of 7 bases. The CDR3 extends over 12 amino acids. For the CDR3, the DNA is TGTGCCAGTAGTATAGGGGGACGTGGCTACACCTTC. It yields the protein CASSIGGRGYTF.

This chain links TRBV4-1 with TRBJ1-2; 8 positions match TRBD1. The V segment lost 2 bases and the J segment 5 bases; nucleotides outside the gene matches: 10. The germline V gene encodes CDR1 MGHRA and CDR2 YSYEKL. This CDR3 contains 16 residues. The CDR3 nucleotides are TGCGCCAGCAGCCAACTTACAGGGGGTTTTGATTATGGCTACACCTTC. As protein: CASSQLTGGFDYGYTF.

As regards this clonotype: One base away lies a much larger clone, so this may be a sequencing read error. This chain links TRBV27 with TRBJ2-7; D might be TRBD1 (5 bases). The last part of the DNA fits TRBJ2-1 better; the J call may be wrong. Germline V gene sequence: CDR1 MNHEY, CDR2 SMNVEV (reference sequence). This CDR3 is built from 12 residues. The CDR3 bases are TGTGCCAGCGGGGCGCTGCGCTACGAGCAGTTCTTC. This translates into CASGALRYEQFF.